The present TCR beta chain was sequenced within a study of blood T cell repertoires in COVID-19. Per the germline V gene, CDR1 is MDHEN and CDR2 is SYDVKM. The CDR3 length is 18 residues. Unmatched junction bases numbered 10, after V lost 7 bases and J lost 4 bases. Original handling: Researchers report that nucleated cell counts were estimated from reference gene primer amplification. The protocol was immunoSEQ multiplex PCR, while the TCRdb copy is restricted to in-frame clones and leaves out a portion. The V and J calls and the clone size are those of that table, but D and trimming were determined from the DNA. The top ten clones hold about a tenth of a sample with 35,000 to 45,000 clones, around 91% of them seen once.

This TCR came from a man aged 50 to 59 with active COVID-19. The sample comprised peripheral blood. The chain has TRBV28 and TRBJ2-1, with 16 bases aligning to TRBD2. As DNA, the CDR3 is TGTGCCAGCACGGGACTCCTGGGACTAGCGGGAGGGTACAATGAGCAGTTCTTC. It encodes CASTGLLGLAGGYNEQFF.